The 3 T cell receptor beta chains in this list originate from one sample, sequenced in a study of technical replicates of blood from a few donors. The assay was immunoSEQ multiplex PCR, and TCRdb's table has in-frame clones only and misses some. The sample holds tens of thousands of clones, about 97% seen once. The sequenced sample was T cells isolated from PBMCs. These receptors all stem from a human donor in good health.

The V call is TRBV28, the J call TRBJ1-4; the match to TRBD1 covers 7 bases. After removal of 8 bases from V and 0 bases from J, the junction contained 6 bases not matched to a gene. The CDR3 is 15 residues long. Germline V gene lookup returns CDR1 MDHEN and CDR2 SYDVKM. DNA of the CDR3: TGTGCCAGCGCCGAGGGGGCCGCAACTAATGAAAAACTGTTTTTT. Its protein is CASAEGAATNEKLFF.

The chain links TRBV7-8 to TRBJ1-1; weak D call: TRBD1 (5 bases). Trimming took off 1 base at V and 5 bases at J, with 20 bases between the two ends. Germline V lookup: CDR1 SGHVS, CDR2 FQNEAQ. The CDR3 is made up of 17 amino acids. CDR3 in amino acids: CASSLVRMRSRGTEAFF. Written as DNA, the CDR3 is TGTGCCAGCAGCTTAGTAAGGATGCGGAGCCGGGGGACTGAAGCTTTCTTT. The full variable domain, its missing parts supplied by reference TRBV7-8 and TRBJ1-1, is GAGVSQSPRYKVAKRGQDVALRCDPISGHVSLFWYQQALGQGPEFLTYFQNEAQLDKSGLPSDRFFAERPEGSVSTLKIQRTQQEDSAVYLCASSLVRMRSRGTEAFFGQGTRLTVV.

The chain couples TRBV7-6 to TRBJ2-1; 9 bases match TRBD2. CDR1 SGHVS and CDR2 FNYEAQ come from the germline V gene. Unmatched junction bases numbered 10, after V lost 5 bases and J lost 8 bases. The CDR3 has 15 residues. The CDR3: CASSRPSGGGDEQFF. In nucleotides, the CDR3 is TGTGCCAGCAGCAGGCCCTCCGGCGGGGGGGATGAGCAGTTCTTC. Full variable domain (remainder filled in from reference TRBV7-6 and TRBJ2-1): GAGVSQSPRYKVTKRGQDVALRCDPISGHVSLYWYRQALGQGPEFLTYFNYEAQQDKSGLPNDRFSAERPEGSISTLTIQRTEQRDSAMYRCASSRPSGGGDEQFFGPGTRLTVL.